These 27 T cell receptor beta chains originate from one sample sequenced in a study of identical twins. TCRdb analysed the 5' RACE reads with MiXCR anew, one entry per CDR3 protein. The sample has roughly 690,000 distinct CDR3 sequences; 6% to 6.5% are singletons. The source material was naive T cells sorted from blood. These receptors were obtained from a man aged 18 to 35 in good health.

The gene calls are TRBV2 and TRBJ1-2; no clear D. Trimming took 6 bases from V and 5 from J, leaving 10 bases between them. CDR1 is SNHLY, CDR2 FYNNEI, per germline. The CDR3 has 12 residues. The CDR3 DNA follows: TGTGCCAGCAGGATCGGACTGTATGGCTACACCTTC. It translates to CASRIGLYGYTF.

The chain joins TRBV5-1 to TRBJ2-1; 10 bases match TRBD2. The length of the CDR3 is 16 residues. Germline CDR1 is SGHRS and CDR2 is YFSETQ. V shed 5 bases and J 2 bases; nucleotides not matched to a gene: 7. The CDR3 sequence: CASRLAGPVPYNEQFF. CDR3 in DNA: TGCGCCAGCAGACTAGCGGGACCCGTGCCCTACAATGAGCAGTTCTTC.

This sequence joins TRBV20-1 and TRBJ2-6; D is unclear. Germline V CDR1 and CDR2: DFQATT, SNEGSKA (reference sequence). Trimming stripped 6 bases from V and 0 bases from J, with 6 bases between. This CDR3 is 13 amino acids long. The CDR3 DNA follows: TGCAGTGCCGTGGGCTCTGGGGCCAACGTCCTGACTTTC. Protein: CSAVGSGANVLTF.

This clonotype was found many times. The CDR3 region is CASSANQWISGNTIYF. CDR3 in DNA: TGTGCCAGCAGCGCAAACCAATGGATCTCTGGAAACACCATATATTTT. This chain connects TRBV9 to TRBJ1-3; D unclear. The V and J ends lost 3 bases and 0 bases respectively, with 13 bases between them. The CDR3 extends over 16 amino acids. Per the germline V gene, CDR1 is SGDLS and CDR2 is YYNGEE. Looking up the rest from reference TRBV9 and TRBJ1-3 gives the full variable domain: DSGVTQTPKHLITATGQRVTLRCSPRSGDLSVYWYQQSLDQGLQFLIQYYNGEERAKGNILERFSAQQFPDLHSELNLSSLELGDSALYFCASSANQWISGNTIYFGEGSWLTVV.

This clonotype showed up just a few times. This rearrangement joins TRBV6-5 to TRBJ1-2; no definite D call. CDR3 length: 16 amino acids. With 0 bases removed from V and 5 bases from J, the gap between germline ends came to 16 bases. Germline assignment: CDR1 MNHEY and CDR2 SVGAGI. CDR3 coding DNA: TGTGCCAGCAGTTACTCTCGCGACCGACTCCTATATGGCTACACCTTC. Its protein product is CASSYSRDRLLYGYTF.

The table lists this clonotype with many counts. V and J are TRBV29-1 and TRBJ1-1; D is unresolved. The CDR3 is made up of 16 amino acids. Per the germline V gene, CDR1 is SQVTM and CDR2 is ANQGSEA. The V end was cut by 7 bases, the J end by 0 bases, with 21 bases between. CDR3 amino acids: CSGMGTASFMNTEAFF. CDR3 nucleotides: TGCAGCGGGATGGGAACAGCGTCTTTCATGAACACTGAAGCTTTCTTT. Full variable domain (rest looked up from reference TRBV29-1 and TRBJ1-1): SAVISQKPSRDICQRGTSLTIQCQVDSQVTMMFWYRQQPGQSLTLIATANQGSEATYESGFVIDKFPISRPNLTFSTLTVSNMSPEDSSIYLCSGMGTASFMNTEAFFGQGTRLTVV.

This clonotype was counted many times. The chain is built from TRBV20-1 and TRBJ2-3, with D maybe TRBD1 (6 bases). In germline, CDR1 is DFQATT, CDR2 SNEGSKA (reference sequence). V lost 6 bases and J 14 bases, leaving 18 bases between the germline ends. The CDR3 loop spans 11 amino acids. CDR3 region: CSAATGTQRYF. CDR3 DNA: TGCAGTGCCGCGACCGGGACACAGCGGTATTTT.

This clonotype was counted ten times or more. One junction end disagrees with the germline gene, perhaps due to a read error. The chain joins TRBV12-3 or TRBV12-4 to TRBJ2-1, with 11 bases matching TRBD2. The CDR3 totals 15 residues. The CDR3 loop is CASRLGLAGYNEQFF. The CDR3 bases are TGTGCCAGCAGGTTAGGACTAGCGGGTTACAATGAGCAGTTCTTC.

The gene calls are TRBV2 and TRBJ2-1; D gene unclear. Trimming pared 4 bases from V and 5 bases from J, leaving 12 bases between. In germline, CDR1 is SNHLY, CDR2 FYNNEI. This CDR3 comprises 14 residues. CDR3 sequence (DNA): TGTGCCAGCAGTGTTAGTGCCATCGACAATGAGCAGTTCTTC. Protein product: CASSVSAIDNEQFF.

This clonotype was seen at least ten times. This rearrangement joins TRBV9 to TRBJ2-6; the D is unclear. Germline CDR1 is SGDLS and CDR2 is YYNGEE. V lost 0 bases, J lost 2 bases, and 6 bases lay in between. CDR3 length: 15 residues. This CDR3 is CASSVGRAGANVLTF. CDR3 in DNA: TGTGCCAGCAGCGTAGGCAGAGCTGGGGCCAACGTCCTGACTTTC.

This clonotype was detected only a few times. The V and J genes are TRBV4-3 and TRBJ2-2, with 7 bases identical to TRBD2. With V trimmed by 4 bases and J by 0 bases, 8 bases remained unmatched. CDR3 length: 17 amino acids. Germline lookup yields CDR1 LGHNA and CDR2 YSLEER. The chain's CDR3 is CASSRASSGANTGELFF. Here the CDR3 DNA reads TGCGCCAGCAGCCGCGCCTCTAGCGGAGCGAACACCGGGGAGCTGTTTTTT.

This clonotype was counted at least ten times. V is TRBV12-3 or TRBV12-4 and J is TRBJ1-1, with D perhaps TRBD1 (5 bases). This CDR3 region has 12 residues. Trimming left V 11 bases short and J 7 bases short, with 17 bases between. The CDR3 DNA follows: TGTGCCCTAAGACAGAGCTCTGGTGAAGCTTTCTTT. Translating gives CALRQSSGEAFF.

CDR3: CASSAHPRVVAGDTGELFF. The CDR3 bases are TGTGCCAGCAGCGCGCACCCGCGCGTGGTAGCGGGAGACACCGGGGAGCTGTTTTTT. The J gene is TRBJ2-2, the V gene TRBV7-8, with 9 positions matching TRBD2. J was trimmed by 3 bases and V by 5 bases; bases with no gene match: 16. Germline V gene sequence: CDR1 SGHVS, CDR2 FQNEAQ. This CDR3 spans 19 amino acids.

The chain carries TRBV5-1 and TRBJ2-6, with 9 bases matching TRBD1. This CDR3 comprises 17 residues. The J segment lost 4 bases and the V segment lost 0 bases, leaving 5 bases of the junction unmatched. Germline V gene lookup returns CDR1 SGHRS and CDR2 YFSETQ. The CDR3 region is CASSLATGGPGANVLTF. CDR3 in DNA: TGCGCCAGCAGCTTGGCTACAGGGGGCCCCGGGGCCAACGTCCTGACTTTC. Full variable domain (rest looked up from reference TRBV5-1 and TRBJ2-6): KAGVTQTPRYLIKTRGQQVTLSCSPISGHRSVSWYQQTPGQGLQFLFEYFSETQRNKGNFPGRFSGRQFSNSRSEMNVSTLELGDSALYLCASSLATGGPGANVLTFGAGSRLTVL.

V gene TRBV5-1 combines with J gene TRBJ2-2, with 14 nucleotides matching TRBD2. The CDR3 extends over 16 amino acids. The germline CDR1 and CDR2 sequences are SGHRS and YFSETQ. The V and J ends lost 4 bases and 6 bases, in that order; junction bases with no gene match: 5. The CDR3 here is CASSETSGRAAGELFF. The CDR3 coding sequence is TGCGCCAGCAGCGAGACTAGCGGGAGGGCAGCCGGGGAGCTGTTTTTT.

The chain recombines TRBV20-1 with TRBJ1-1, with D tentatively TRBD1 (6 bases). Germline V gene lookup returns CDR1 DFQATT and CDR2 SNEGSKA (reference sequence). The CDR3 runs to 14 residues. Trimming took off 3 bases at V and 2 bases at J, with 13 bases between the two ends. CDR3 protein: CSASPRGPNTEAFF. CDR3 DNA sequence: TGCAGTGCTAGCCCCAGGGGACCAAACACTGAAGCTTTCTTT.

This clonotype turned up a few times. This chain connects TRBV7-9 to TRBJ2-5; 9 positions match TRBD1. The germline CDR1 and CDR2 sequences are SEHNR and FQNEAQ (reference sequence). V lost 5 bases and J lost 4; bases outside the gene matches: 8. The CDR3 spans 15 residues. The CDR3 spells CASSPYRDRAETQYF. The CDR3 DNA is TGTGCCAGCAGCCCCTACCGGGACAGGGCAGAGACCCAGTACTTC. Variable domain in full (rest from reference TRBV7-9 and TRBJ2-5): DTGVSQNPRHKITKRGQNVTFRCDPISEHNRLYWYRQTLGQGPEFLTYFQNEAQLEKSRLLSDRFSAERPKGSFSTLEIQRTEQGDSAMYLCASSPYRDRAETQYFGPGTRLLVL.

V gene TRBV14 combines with J gene TRBJ2-5, with TRBD2 matching 8 bases. The V segment lost 5 bases and the J segment 5 bases; nucleotides outside the gene matches: 4. This CDR3 has 13 residues. CDR1 is SGHDN and CDR2 is FVKESK in the germline V gene. CDR3 protein: CASSWTSPETQYF. In nucleotides, the CDR3 is TGTGCCAGCAGCTGGACTAGCCCGGAGACCCAGTACTTC.

The table lists this clonotype with many counts. J is TRBJ2-3 and V is TRBV10-3; D remains unclear. Trimming stripped 3 bases from V and 0 bases from J, with 7 bases between. CDR1 is ENHRY, CDR2 SYGVKD, per germline. CDR3 length equals 14 residues. CDR3 residues: CAISDRDSTDTQYF. CDR3 in DNA: TGTGCCATCAGTGATAGGGATAGCACAGATACGCAGTATTTT.

This clonotype has a count of ten or more. This chain connects TRBV12-3 or TRBV12-4 to TRBJ1-2; 10 nucleotides align to TRBD1. CDR3 size: 15 residues. Trimming removed 6 bases from V and 5 bases from J; junction bases left unmatched: 9. In nucleotides, the CDR3 is TGTGCCAGCAGCCCTGCCGACAGGGGGCAATATGGCTACACCTTC. Its protein product is CASSPADRGQYGYTF.

In its sample, this clonotype was seen many times. The V gene is TRBV29-1, the J gene TRBJ1-1; D might be TRBD1 (5 bases). The CDR3 covers 14 residues. The germline V gene encodes CDR1 SQVTM and CDR2 ANQGSEA. Between the trimmed V and J ends, which lost 2 bases and 1 base, there was a span of 11 bases. Here the CDR3 reads CSVEMAGPNTEAFF. DNA for the CDR3: TGCAGCGTTGAAATGGCAGGGCCGAACACTGAAGCTTTCTTT.

This clonotype showed up many times. The rearrangement uses TRBV12-3 or TRBV12-4 and TRBJ2-6, with D possibly being TRBD1 (5 bases). Trimming left V 3 bases short and J 0 bases short, with 6 bases between. The CDR3 runs to 15 residues. The CDR3 coding sequence is TGTGCCAGCAGTTTCAGGGTCTCTGGGGCCAACGTCCTGACTTTC. Amino acids: CASSFRVSGANVLTF.

This clonotype has just a few counts. The chain is built from TRBV5-1 and TRBJ2-5; D is unresolved. Germline V gives CDR1 SGHRS, CDR2 YFSETQ. CDR3 size: 14 residues. The germline V and J ends were trimmed by 4 bases and 1 base, with 11 bases remaining between them. CDR3 amino acids: CASSPLSSQETQYF. CDR3 bases: TGCGCCAGCAGCCCCCTTTCGAGCCAAGAGACCCAGTACTTC.

This clonotype has only one observation. This sequence joins TRBV14 and TRBJ2-3; D is unresolved. CDR3 length: 13 residues. V was clipped by 2 bases and J by 4 bases, with 7 bases between them. Germline CDR1 is SGHDN and CDR2 is FVKESK. DNA of the CDR3: TGTGCCAGCAGCCAAATTGCGGCAGATACGCAGTATTTT. It codes for CASSQIAADTQYF.

This clonotype has more than one count but fewer than ten. V and J are TRBV28 and TRBJ2-3; 12 nucleotides match TRBD2. Germline CDR1 is MDHEN and CDR2 is SYDVKM. J was trimmed by 6 bases and V by 3 bases; bases with no gene match: 13. The CDR3 runs 18 residues. The CDR3 is CASSFIGTSGRPGDTQYF. The DNA of the CDR3 is TGTGCCAGCAGTTTCATCGGGACTAGCGGGCGGCCGGGGGATACGCAGTATTTT.

This clonotype has only a few counts. The CDR3 nucleotides are TGTGCCAGCAGTTACCCGGACTCTAAGTACGAGCAGTACTTC. Residues: CASSYPDSKYEQYF. The chain uses TRBV6-5 and TRBJ2-7; D is perhaps TRBD2 (5 bases). The CDR3 is 14 amino acids. Germline V gene data show CDR1 as MNHEY and CDR2 as SVGAGI. The V gene lost 2 bases and the J gene lost 4 bases, with 12 bases spanning the gap.

In this sample, this clonotype turned up many times. The J gene is TRBJ2-3, the V gene TRBV12-3 or TRBV12-4; no definite D call. This CDR3 region has 16 residues. Deletions cut 2 bases from V and 0 bases from J, with 12 bases between. The CDR3 DNA is TGTGCCAGCAGTTTACGGCTACCAACTAGCACAGATACGCAGTATTTT. Its translation is CASSLRLPTSTDTQYF.